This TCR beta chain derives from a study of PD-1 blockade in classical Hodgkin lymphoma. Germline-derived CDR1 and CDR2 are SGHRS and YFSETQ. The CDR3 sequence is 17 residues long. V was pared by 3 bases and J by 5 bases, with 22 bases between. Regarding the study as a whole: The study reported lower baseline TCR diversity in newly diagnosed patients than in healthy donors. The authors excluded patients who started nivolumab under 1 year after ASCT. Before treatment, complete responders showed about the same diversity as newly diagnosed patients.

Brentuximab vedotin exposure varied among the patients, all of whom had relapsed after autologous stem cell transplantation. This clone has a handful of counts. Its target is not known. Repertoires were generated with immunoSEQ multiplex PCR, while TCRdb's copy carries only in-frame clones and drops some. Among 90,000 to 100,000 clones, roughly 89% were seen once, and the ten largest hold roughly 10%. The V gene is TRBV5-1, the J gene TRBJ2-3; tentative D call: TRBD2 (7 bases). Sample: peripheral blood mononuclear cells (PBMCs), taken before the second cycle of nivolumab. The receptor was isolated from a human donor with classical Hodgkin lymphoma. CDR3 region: CASSYLRGQRLGDTQYF. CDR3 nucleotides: TGCGCCAGCAGCTATCTGCGGGGGCAGCGTCTCGGAGATACGCAGTATTTT.